The text below deals with one TCR beta chain. Its antigen is currently unknown. The sample contains more than one DNA sequence encoding this CDR3. Sequencing relied on a cDNA template that was reverse transcribed from extracted RNA. Assay used: immunoSEQ multiplex PCR; TCRdb lists only in-frame clones, some missing. The sample holds hundreds of thousands of clones, under 70% seen once. The sample belongs to a study of CD8+ T cells in alopecia areata. General study points: Elevated clonality characterized lesional scalp relative to normal scalp, particularly in alopecia totalis/universalis.

This CDR3 spans 11 amino acids. From germline, CDR1 is SQVTM and CDR2 ANQGSEA. V dropped 5 bases and J dropped 2 bases, with 7 bases sitting between them. Material: CD4+ T cells sorted from blood, obtained at week 0. V is TRBV29-1 and J is TRBJ2-7, with a tentative D call TRBD2 (6 bases). This receptor was taken from a human donor with alopecia areata. The CDR3 DNA is TGCAGCGTTTCGGGAGCCTACGAGCAGTACTTC. This codes for CSVSGAYEQYF.